This T cell receptor (beta chain) was recorded in a study of identical twins. In TCRdb, the 5' RACE reads were re-called with MiXCR into one record per CDR3 protein. The table records 510,000 or so distinct CDR3 sequences, 15% of them present only once. Germline trimming cut 4 bases from V and 6 bases from J; bases unmatched to any gene: 6. The CDR3 has 15 amino acids. From germline, CDR1 is SEHNR and CDR2 FQNEAQ (reference sequence). This clonotype was counted between two and nine times. These same records also appear under a second study, on yellow fever vaccine responses in identical twins.

The chain joins TRBV7-9 to TRBJ2-5, with 12 bases fitting TRBD1. The source material was CD4+ T cells sorted from blood. The receptor's source is a woman younger than 35 in good health. CDR3 sequence: CASSSPGQGAKTQYF. CDR3 DNA sequence: TGTGCCAGCAGCTCTCCGGGACAGGGGGCGAAGACCCAGTACTTC.